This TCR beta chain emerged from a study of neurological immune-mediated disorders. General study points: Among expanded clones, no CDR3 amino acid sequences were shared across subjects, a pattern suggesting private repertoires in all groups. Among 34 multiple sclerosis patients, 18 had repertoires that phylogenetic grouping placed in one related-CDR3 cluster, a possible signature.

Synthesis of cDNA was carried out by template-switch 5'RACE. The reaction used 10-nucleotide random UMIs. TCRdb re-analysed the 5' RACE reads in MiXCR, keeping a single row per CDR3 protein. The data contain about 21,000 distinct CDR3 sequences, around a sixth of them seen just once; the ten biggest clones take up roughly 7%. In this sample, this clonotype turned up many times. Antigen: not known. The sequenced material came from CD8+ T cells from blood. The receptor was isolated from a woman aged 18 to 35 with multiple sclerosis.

For the CDR3, the DNA is TGCAGTGCTGTAGACAGGGGGGGCTCTGGAAACACCATATATTTT. This sequence encodes CSAVDRGGSGNTIYF. The chain recombines TRBV20-1 with TRBJ1-3, with TRBD1 matching over 9 bases. V was clipped by 5 bases and J by 0 bases; unmatched bases: 5. CDR1 is DFQATT and CDR2 is SNEGSKA in the germline V gene (reference sequence). The CDR3 contains 15 residues.